Each of the 27 T cell receptor beta chains below was sequenced from the same sample in a study of blood T cell repertoires in COVID-19. Profiling relied on immunoSEQ multiplex PCR, and the TCRdb table lists in-frame clones only, not all of them. The table lists roughly 440,000 clones, approximately 88% of them singletons. The sequencing sample was made of peripheral blood. The receptor set was obtained from a woman in her fifties or sixties with COVID-19, enrolled during active disease.

This chain joins TRBV4-1 and TRBJ2-6; D unclear. Per germline, CDR1 MGHRA and CDR2 YSYEKL. The CDR3 spans 17 residues. V lost 0 bases and J 2 bases, leaving 11 bases between the germline ends. The CDR3 DNA reads TGCGCCAGCAGCCAAGACCCAATAGCCCCTGGGGCCAACGTCCTGACTTTC. As protein: CASSQDPIAPGANVLTF.

The rearrangement uses TRBV28 and TRBJ2-5; 9 bases match TRBD2. V shed 8 bases and J 4 bases; nucleotides not matched to a gene: 8. CDR3 length equals 14 residues. From germline, CDR1 is MDHEN and CDR2 SYDVKM. CDR3 in DNA: TGTGCCAGCGAAAGCGGGGGGCCGGGAGAGACCCAGTACTTC. Translated, it gives CASESGGPGETQYF. Drawing the rest from reference TRBV28 and TRBJ2-5, the complete variable domain is DVKVTQSSRYLVKRTGEKVFLECVQDMDHENMFWYRQDPGLGLRLIYFSYDVKMKEKGDIPEGYSVSREKKERFSLILESASTNQTSMYLCASESGGPGETQYFGPGTRLLVL.

The CDR3 coding sequence is TGCGCCAGCAGCTTGGTGGGCGGGGGGTTCACAGATACGCAGTATTTT. This encodes CASSLVGGGFTDTQYF. This chain joins TRBV5-1 and TRBJ2-3; 8 bases align to TRBD2. This CDR3 contains 16 residues. Germline CDR1 is SGHRS and CDR2 is YFSETQ. With 0 bases clipped from V and 2 bases from J, the junction kept 5 bases outside the gene matches.

V gene TRBV20-1 combines with J gene TRBJ1-2; TRBD1 aligns across 11 bases. Germline trimming cut 3 bases from V and 6 bases from J; bases unmatched to any gene: 9. Germline-derived CDR1 and CDR2 are DFQATT and SNEGSKA (reference sequence). CDR3 length: 15 amino acids. CDR3 bases: TGCAGTGCTAGTACCCCCGGGACAGGGGGAAATGGCTACACCTTC. Residues: CSASTPGTGGNGYTF.

The CDR3 DNA reads TGTGCCAGTAGTATAGTGGGGGGTGAAGCGGGTTTAAACACTGAAGCTTTCTTT. This codes for CASSIVGGEAGLNTEAFF. The chain carries TRBV19 and TRBJ1-1; TRBD1 is a possible D gene (5 bases). V was cut by 1 base and J by 2 bases, with 20 bases left in between. The CDR3 totals 18 residues. Germline V CDR1 and CDR2: LNHDA, SQIVND (reference sequence).

This chain links TRBV19 with TRBJ2-1; D is undetermined. V gave up 4 bases and J gave up 1 base, with 8 bases separating them. CDR3 length equals 14 residues. From germline, CDR1 is LNHDA and CDR2 SQIVND (reference sequence). The DNA for the CDR3 is TGTGCCAGTAGTAAGCTAGATTCCTACAATGAGCAGTTCTTC. Translation: CASSKLDSYNEQFF.

J is TRBJ1-1 and V is TRBV6-6; D may be TRBD1 (6 bases). The CDR3 runs 14 residues. Per the germline V gene, CDR1 is MNHNY and CDR2 is SVGAGI (reference sequence). The ends were cut back, 0 bases at V and 6 bases at J, with 11 bases in the middle. For the CDR3, the DNA is TGTGCCAGCAGTTACTCGATGGCAGGGGCTGAAGCTTTCTTT. It encodes CASSYSMAGAEAFF.

The chain joins TRBV2 to TRBJ1-1, with D perhaps TRBD1 (6 bases). Germline CDR1 is SNHLY and CDR2 is FYNNEI. The CDR3 covers 17 residues. V lost 5 bases to trimming and J lost 4 bases, with 23 bases between them. The CDR3 nucleotides are TGTGCCAGCAGTTTCCCCCGGGGGGCTAGATTCGGCACTGAAGCTTTCTTT. This codes for CASSFPRGARFGTEAFF. Full variable domain (rest looked up from reference TRBV2 and TRBJ1-1): EPEVTQTPSHQVTQMGQEVILRCVPISNHLYFYWYRQILGQKVEFLVSFYNNEISEKSEIFDDQFSVERPDGSNFTLKIRSTKLEDSAMYFCASSFPRGARFGTEAFFGQGTRLTVV.

This chain links TRBV19 with TRBJ1-1, with 9 positions matching TRBD1. The CDR3 is 15 amino acids. V shed 6 bases, J shed 1 base, and the junction held 6 bases outside the gene matches. Germline CDR1 LNHDA, CDR2 SQIVND (reference sequence). The CDR3 sequence: CASRQGTGRNTEAFF. In nucleotides, the CDR3 is TGTGCCAGTAGACAGGGGACAGGGCGGAACACTGAAGCTTTCTTT.

The chain carries TRBV19 and TRBJ2-3, with TRBD1 matching over 7 bases. V shed 4 bases and J 0 bases; nucleotides not matched to a gene: 13. The CDR3 length is 18 residues. CDR1 and CDR2 (germline): LNHDA, SQIVND (reference sequence). For the CDR3, the DNA is TGTGCCAGTAGTAGTAGCGTAGGGGGCACCCCTAGCACAGATACGCAGTATTTT. Translating gives CASSSSVGGTPSTDTQYF.

This clone has just one count. The chain carries TRBV4-2 and TRBJ1-2; a weak D match, TRBD1 (6 bases). CDR1 and CDR2 from the germline V gene are LGHNA and YNFKEQ. This CDR3 has 15 residues. The V and J ends lost 0 bases and 8 bases respectively, with 16 bases between them. CDR3 protein: CASSQDRGHMGGYTF. CDR3 sequence (DNA): TGTGCCAGCAGCCAAGATAGGGGACATATGGGAGGCTACACCTTC.

The chain is built from TRBV7-9 and TRBJ2-2; 11 bases fit TRBD1. Germline V gene sequence: CDR1 SEHNR, CDR2 FQNEAQ (reference sequence). Trimming removed 7 bases from V and 1 base from J; junction bases left unmatched: 8. The CDR3 loop spans 17 amino acids. CDR3 bases: TGTGCCAGCAAACGGACAGGGGGCGACCGGAACACCGGGGAGCTGTTTTTT. Translated: CASKRTGGDRNTGELFF.

This clone was picked up a small number of times. The junction departs from germline at one end; a sequencing error may be responsible. Other DNA sequences from this sample encode an identical CDR3 as well. The rearrangement joins TRBV11-2 to TRBJ2-1; 10 positions match TRBD2. The CDR3 extends over 14 amino acids. Germline V gene data show CDR1 as SGHAT and CDR2 as FQNNGV. The CDR3 nucleotides read TGTGCCAGCAGTTTAGCGGGGGGTTACAATGAGCAGTTCTTC. It yields the protein CASSLAGGYNEQFF. The variable domain in full, completed from reference TRBV11-2 and TRBJ2-1, reads EAGVAQSPRYKIIEKRQSVAFWCNPISGHATLYWYQQILGQGPKLLIQFQNNGVVDDSQLPKDRFSAERLKGVDSTLKIQPAKLEDSAVYLCASSLAGGYNEQFFGPGTRLTVL.

The table lists this clone with a few counts. The chain recombines TRBV25-1 with TRBJ1-6, with 7 nucleotides matching TRBD1. The CDR3 spans 13 residues. Germline V CDR1 and CDR2: MGHDK, SYGVNS. V lost 9 bases, J lost 10 bases, and 9 bases stayed unmatched. Here the CDR3 reads CASTTGLRSPLHF. The CDR3 bases are TGTGCCAGTACGACAGGGTTGCGGTCACCCCTCCACTTT.

The chain carries TRBV2 and TRBJ1-3; TRBD1 aligns across 8 bases. This CDR3 contains 15 residues. The germline CDR1 and CDR2 sequences are SNHLY and FYNNEI. The trim removed 4 bases at V and 0 bases at J, leaving 2 bases unmatched. CDR3 in DNA: TGTGCCAGCAGTGGAGGACAGGGCTCTGGAAACACCATATATTTT. It specifies CASSGGQGSGNTIYF.

The genes are TRBV29-1 and TRBJ1-2; 7 bases are a match to TRBD1. The CDR3 length is 10 residues. V was clipped by 6 bases and J by 6 bases; unmatched bases: 1. The V gene's germline CDR1 is SQVTM and CDR2 ANQGSEA. CDR3 residues: CSVTGDGYTF. DNA for the CDR3: TGCAGCGTCACAGGGGATGGCTACACCTTC.

The rearrangement links TRBV11-2 to TRBJ2-7; 11 nucleotides match TRBD2. CDR3 size: 16 residues. Trimming removed 3 bases from V and 0 bases from J; junction bases left unmatched: 4. Germline V lookup: CDR1 SGHAT, CDR2 FQNNGV. CDR3 coding DNA: TGTGCCAGCAGCTTTTCACTAGCGGGGGCCTCCTACGAGCAGTACTTC. This gives the protein CASSFSLAGASYEQYF.

This clone was picked up one time. Other nucleotide sequences from this sample produce the same CDR3. The rearrangement joins TRBV12-3 or TRBV12-4 to TRBJ2-7; the D gene is possibly TRBD2 (6 bases). V lost 0 bases and J lost 3, with 6 bases in between. The CDR3 sequence is 13 residues long. For the CDR3, the DNA is TGTGCCAGCAGTTTAGCGGGGGGCTACGAGCAGTACTTC. It codes for CASSLAGGYEQYF.

J is TRBJ2-7 and V is TRBV21-1; TRBD2 reflects the table's D call only, with no check against the DNA. TRBV21-1 is a pseudogene. The CDR3 length is 16 residues. This chain's CDR3 is CASSWAGGGVGVEQYF. The CDR3 coding sequence is TGTGCCAGCAGCTGGGCTGGAGGAGGGGTCGGGGTCGAGCAGTACTTC.

A few counts support this clone. The chain carries TRBV2 and TRBJ2-7, with D perhaps matching TRBD1 (6 bases). This CDR3 spans 13 amino acids. Deletions cut 7 bases from V and 6 bases from J, with 16 bases between. Germline CDR1 reads SNHLY; CDR2 reads FYNNEI. DNA of the CDR3: TGTGCCAGCACCCGAGTATACAGGGTCGAGCAGTACTTC. Translation: CASTRVYRVEQYF.

The chain is built from TRBV6-5 and TRBJ1-2; possibly TRBD1 for D (6 bases). V lost 2 bases and J 8 bases, leaving 15 bases between the germline ends. Germline V CDR1 and CDR2: MNHEY, SVGAGI. CDR3 length equals 14 residues. The DNA for the CDR3 is TGTGCCAGCAGTTACAGTGTCACAGGGCGCGGCTACACCTTC. Its protein product is CASSYSVTGRGYTF.

The chain links TRBV11-2 to TRBJ2-3, with TRBD1 as a possible D gene (5 bases). This CDR3 is 13 amino acids long. CDR1 is SGHAT, CDR2 FQNNGV, per germline. The V gene lost 5 bases and the J gene lost 5 bases, with 11 bases spanning the gap. The CDR3 DNA reads as TGTGCCAGCAGCGCCTCTAGGGGAGATACGCAGTATTTT. It codes for CASSASRGDTQYF.

This chain joins TRBV10-2 and TRBJ2-7; TRBD1 aligns across 7 bases. CDR3 length: 16 residues. The J segment lost 3 bases and the V segment lost 3 bases, leaving 11 bases of the junction unmatched. Germline lookup yields CDR1 WSHSY and CDR2 SAAADI. The chain's CDR3 is CASSDGTEKIDYEQYF. The CDR3 DNA reads as TGCGCCAGCAGTGATGGGACAGAAAAAATAGACTACGAGCAGTACTTC.

The table lists this clone with a few counts. This chain connects TRBV5-1 to TRBJ2-1, with 7 bases matching TRBD2. With 0 bases clipped from V and 9 bases from J, the junction kept 6 bases outside the gene matches. Germline V gene sequence: CDR1 SGHRS, CDR2 YFSETQ. The CDR3 has 14 amino acids. The CDR3 protein is CASSLGTSVPEQFF. The CDR3 region has the DNA TGCGCCAGCAGCTTGGGGACTAGTGTCCCTGAGCAGTTCTTC. Filled out from reference TRBV5-1 and TRBJ2-1, the complete variable domain reads KAGVTQTPRYLIKTRGQQVTLSCSPISGHRSVSWYQQTPGQGLQFLFEYFSETQRNKGNFPGRFSGRQFSNSRSEMNVSTLELGDSALYLCASSLGTSVPEQFFGPGTRLTVL.

This chain connects TRBV28 to TRBJ1-3, with D possibly TRBD1 on 6 matching bases. The germline V and J ends were trimmed by 6 bases and 7 bases, with 19 bases remaining between them. The CDR3 contains 15 residues. The V gene's germline CDR1 is MDHEN and CDR2 SYDVKM. The CDR3 DNA reads as TGTGCCAGCAGCACGCCGGGGGGGGGCCGGAACACCATATATTTT. Translated, it gives CASSTPGGGRNTIYF.

This sequence joins TRBV4-2 and TRBJ1-1, with 8 bases identical to TRBD1. CDR1 is LGHNA, CDR2 YNFKEQ, per germline. This CDR3 comprises 16 residues. The V and J ends lost 3 bases and 1 base, in that order; junction bases with no gene match: 7. CDR3 DNA sequence: TGTGCCAGCAGCCAGGGGACAGGAATCCAGAACACTGAAGCTTTCTTT. Residues: CASSQGTGIQNTEAFF.

J is TRBJ1-5 and V is TRBV15, with a tentative D call TRBD1 (5 bases). CDR3 length: 15 residues. Germline CDR1 is LNHNV and CDR2 is YYDKDF (reference sequence). V was pared by 4 bases and J by 4 bases, with 14 bases between. CDR3 coding DNA: TGTGCCACCAGCAATCGGGGACTCGGGAATCAGCCCCAGCATTTT. Protein product: CATSNRGLGNQPQHF.